This record concerns one T cell receptor (beta chain) sequence. The sample comes from a study of blood T cell repertoires in COVID-19. Study details: Nucleic acid was either cDNA or gDNA, and it came from T cells, B-cell-depleted T cells, or PBMCs.

This CDR3 has 11 residues. From germline, CDR1 is DFQATT and CDR2 SNEGSKA (reference sequence). The ends were cut back, 2 bases at V and 5 bases at J, with 6 bases in the middle. Original handling: Cell counts per sample came from amplifying reference gene primers. The data were produced by immunoSEQ multiplex PCR, yet TCRdb's version contains in-frame clones alone and is incomplete. The D gene and trimming were derived from the DNA, and the V and J assignments and clone size from that table. The table lists about 200,000 clones, around 83% of them singletons. The genes are TRBV20-1 and TRBJ2-5; D is undetermined. Input material: peripheral blood. This receptor was obtained from a human donor in a cohort sampled during active COVID-19. The CDR3 here is CSARFLETQYF. CDR3 DNA sequence: TGCAGTGCTAGATTCCTGGAGACCCAGTACTTC.